This TCR beta chain stems from a study of identifying expanded T cells in peripheral blood. The data were produced by immunoSEQ multiplex PCR, yet TCRdb's version contains in-frame clones alone and is incomplete. Of 83,000 or so clones in the sample, roughly 90% were seen once. The CDR3 has 13 residues. Germline V gene lookup returns CDR1 SGDLS and CDR2 YYNGEE. The V end was cut by 0 bases, the J end by 7 bases, with 11 bases between. The sample consisted of blood. The chain recombines TRBV9 with TRBJ2-7; D gene ambiguous. This TCR derives from a person aged 18 to 75 in good health. In DNA, the CDR3 is TGTGCCAGCAGCGTAGAGGTCTTCGGGGAGCAGTACTTC. Translated: CASSVEVFGEQYF.